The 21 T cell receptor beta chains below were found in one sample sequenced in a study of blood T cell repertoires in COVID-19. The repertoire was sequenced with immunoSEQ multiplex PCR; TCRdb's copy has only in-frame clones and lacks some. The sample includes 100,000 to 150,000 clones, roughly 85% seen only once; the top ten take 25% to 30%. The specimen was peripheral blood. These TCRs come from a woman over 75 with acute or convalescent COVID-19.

The chain's CDR3 is CASGLGAQNTGELFF. The CDR3 DNA follows: TGTGCTAGTGGTTTGGGGGCACAAAACACCGGGGAGCTGTTTTTT. This chain connects TRBV12-5 to TRBJ2-2; D is uncertain. Germline V CDR1 and CDR2: LGHNT, FRNRAP. This CDR3 spans 15 amino acids. The germline V and J ends were trimmed by 1 base and 2 bases, with 8 bases remaining between them.

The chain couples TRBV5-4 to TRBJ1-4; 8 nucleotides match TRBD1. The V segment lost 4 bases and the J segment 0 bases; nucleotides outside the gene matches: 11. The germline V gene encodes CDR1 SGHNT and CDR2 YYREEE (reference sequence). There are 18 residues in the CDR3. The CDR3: CASSPAGGVPATNEKLFF. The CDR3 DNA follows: TGTGCCAGCAGCCCCGCAGGGGGCGTTCCGGCAACTAATGAAAAACTGTTTTTT.

As DNA, the CDR3 is TGTGCCAGCAGTTACGGACGGGGAGCTAACTATGGCTACACCTTC. Translated, it gives CASSYGRGANYGYTF. V usage is TRBV6-2 or TRBV6-3 and J usage is TRBJ1-2; D is ambiguous. Trimming cost V 2 bases and J 0 bases, with 10 bases left between them. CDR1 is MNHEY and CDR2 is SVGEGT in the germline V gene. This CDR3 comprises 15 residues.

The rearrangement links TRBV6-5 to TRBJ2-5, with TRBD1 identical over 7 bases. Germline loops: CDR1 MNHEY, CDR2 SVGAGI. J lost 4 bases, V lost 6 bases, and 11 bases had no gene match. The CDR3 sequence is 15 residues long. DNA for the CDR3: TGTGCCAGCAGGTTTTTGACAGGGTCCCGAGAGACCCAGTACTTC. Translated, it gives CASRFLTGSRETQYF.

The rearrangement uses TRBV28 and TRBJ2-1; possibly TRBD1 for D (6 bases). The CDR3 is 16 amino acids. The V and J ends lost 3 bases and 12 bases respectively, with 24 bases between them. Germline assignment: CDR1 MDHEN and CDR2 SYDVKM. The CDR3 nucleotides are TGTGCCAGCAGTTTCTTACGCCCACAGGGCTCCGTGGTGCAGTTCTTC. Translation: CASSFLRPQGSVVQFF.

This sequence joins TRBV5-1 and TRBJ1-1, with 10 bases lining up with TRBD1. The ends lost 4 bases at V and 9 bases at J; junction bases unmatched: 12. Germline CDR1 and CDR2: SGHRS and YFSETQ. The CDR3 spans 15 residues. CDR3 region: CASSRSGQGIWQAFF. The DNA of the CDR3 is TGCGCCAGCAGCAGATCGGGACAGGGGATTTGGCAAGCTTTCTTT.

The CDR3 DNA reads TGTGCCAGCTCCCCAATGGGTGCGGGGTTGAACTCACCCCTCCACTTT. As protein: CASSPMGAGLNSPLHF. This sequence joins TRBV18 and TRBJ1-6, with D uncertain. V lost 6 bases, J lost 10 bases, and 22 bases lay in between. The CDR3 runs 16 residues. Germline lookup yields CDR1 KGHSH and CDR2 LQKENI.

The CDR3 DNA reads TGTGCCAGCAGCCCCTCTGCGGCAGGGATTAGCACAGATACGCAGTATTTT. As protein: CASSPSAAGISTDTQYF. The chain has TRBV7-3 and TRBJ2-3; D might be TRBD1 (5 bases). V lost 5 bases to trimming and J lost 0 bases, with 18 bases between them. The CDR3 has 17 amino acids. Germline lookup yields CDR1 SGHTA and CDR2 FQGTGA.

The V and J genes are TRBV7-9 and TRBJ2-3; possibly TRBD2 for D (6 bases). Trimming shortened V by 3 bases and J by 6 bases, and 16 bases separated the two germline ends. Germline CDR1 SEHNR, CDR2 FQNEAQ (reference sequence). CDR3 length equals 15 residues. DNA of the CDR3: TGTGCCAGCAGCTTTGCGACTAGTCTTCCGGATACGCAGTATTTT. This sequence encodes CASSFATSLPDTQYF.

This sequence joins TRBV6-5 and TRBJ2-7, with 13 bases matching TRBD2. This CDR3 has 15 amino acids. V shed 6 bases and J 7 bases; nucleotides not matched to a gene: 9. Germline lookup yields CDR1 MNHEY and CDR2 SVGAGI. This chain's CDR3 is CASSLRTSGGGEQYF. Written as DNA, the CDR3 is TGTGCCAGCAGCCTACGGACTAGCGGGGGAGGGGAGCAGTACTTC.

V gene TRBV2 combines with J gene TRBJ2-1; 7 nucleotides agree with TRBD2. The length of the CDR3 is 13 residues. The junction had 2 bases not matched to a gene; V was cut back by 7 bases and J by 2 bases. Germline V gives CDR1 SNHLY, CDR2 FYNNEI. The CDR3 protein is CASTRETYNEQFF. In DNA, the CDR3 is TGTGCCAGCACGCGGGAGACCTACAATGAGCAGTTCTTC.

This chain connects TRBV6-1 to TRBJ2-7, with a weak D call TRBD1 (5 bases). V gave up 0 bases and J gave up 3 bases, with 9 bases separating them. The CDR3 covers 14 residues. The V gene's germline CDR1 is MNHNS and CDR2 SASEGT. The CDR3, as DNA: TGTGCCAGCAGTGAAGCAGGGGCCCACTACGAGCAGTACGTC. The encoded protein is CASSEAGAHYEQYV.

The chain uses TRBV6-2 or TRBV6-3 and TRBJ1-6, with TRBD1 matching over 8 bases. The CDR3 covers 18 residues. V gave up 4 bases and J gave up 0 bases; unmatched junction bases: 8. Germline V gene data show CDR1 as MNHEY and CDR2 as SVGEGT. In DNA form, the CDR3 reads TGTGCCAGCAGTTCTGGGGACAGGCGGATCTCCTATAATTCACCCCTCCACTTT. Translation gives CASSSGDRRISYNSPLHF.

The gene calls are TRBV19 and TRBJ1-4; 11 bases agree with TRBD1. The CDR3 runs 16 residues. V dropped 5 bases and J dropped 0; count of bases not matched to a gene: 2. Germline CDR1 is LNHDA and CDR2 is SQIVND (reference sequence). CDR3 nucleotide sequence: TGTGCCAGTAGTGCGGGACAGGGGGCAACTAATGAAAAACTGTTTTTT. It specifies CASSAGQGATNEKLFF.

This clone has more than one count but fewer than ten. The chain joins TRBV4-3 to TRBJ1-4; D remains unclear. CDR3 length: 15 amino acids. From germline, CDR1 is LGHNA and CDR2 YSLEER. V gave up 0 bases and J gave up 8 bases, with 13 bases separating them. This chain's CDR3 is CASSQDLLRGEKLFF. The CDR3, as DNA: TGCGCCAGCAGCCAAGATCTGCTTCGAGGGGAAAAACTGTTTTTT.

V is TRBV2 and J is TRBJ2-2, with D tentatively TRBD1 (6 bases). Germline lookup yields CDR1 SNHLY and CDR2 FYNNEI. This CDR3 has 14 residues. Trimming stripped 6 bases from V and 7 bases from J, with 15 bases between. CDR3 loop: CASSPNGQSGELFF. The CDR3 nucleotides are TGTGCCAGCAGCCCCAACGGACAGAGCGGGGAGCTGTTTTTT.

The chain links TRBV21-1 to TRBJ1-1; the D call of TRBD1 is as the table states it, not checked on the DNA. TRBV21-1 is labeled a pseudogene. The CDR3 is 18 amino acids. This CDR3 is CASSRLFGTGPMNTEAFF. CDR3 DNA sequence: TGTGCCAGCAGCCGACTATTCGGGACAGGGCCCATGAACACTGAAGCTTTCTTT.

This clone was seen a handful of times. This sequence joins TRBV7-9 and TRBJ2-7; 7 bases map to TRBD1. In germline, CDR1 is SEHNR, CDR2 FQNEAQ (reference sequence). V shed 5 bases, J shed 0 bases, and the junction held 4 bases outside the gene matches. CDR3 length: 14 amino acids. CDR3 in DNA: TGTGCCAGCAGCCCTCCAGGGGGCTCCTACGAGCAGTACTTC. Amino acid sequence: CASSPPGGSYEQYF.

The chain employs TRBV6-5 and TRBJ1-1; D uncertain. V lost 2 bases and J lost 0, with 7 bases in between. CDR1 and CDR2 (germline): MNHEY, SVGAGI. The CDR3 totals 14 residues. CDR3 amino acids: CASSYMGLNTEAFF. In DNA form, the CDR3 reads TGTGCCAGCAGTTACATGGGCCTGAACACTGAAGCTTTCTTT.

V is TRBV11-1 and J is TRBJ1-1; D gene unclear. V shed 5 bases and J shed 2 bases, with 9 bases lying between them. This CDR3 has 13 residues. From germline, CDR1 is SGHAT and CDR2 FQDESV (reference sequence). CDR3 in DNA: TGTGCCAGCAGCCGCCGGGGAAACACTGAAGCTTTCTTT. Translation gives CASSRRGNTEAFF. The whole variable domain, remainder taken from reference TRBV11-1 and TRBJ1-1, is EAEVAQSPRYKITEKSQAVAFWCDPISGHATLYWYRQILGQGPELLVQFQDESVVDDSQLPKDRFSAERLKGVDSTLKIQPAELGDSAMYLCASSRRGNTEAFFGQGTRLTVV.

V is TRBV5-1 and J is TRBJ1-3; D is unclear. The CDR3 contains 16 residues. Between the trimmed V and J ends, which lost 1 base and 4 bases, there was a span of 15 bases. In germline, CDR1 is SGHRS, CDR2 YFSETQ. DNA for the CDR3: TGCGCCAGCAGCTTGTCCTGGGGAGTGCGGGGAAACACCATATATTTT. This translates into CASSLSWGVRGNTIYF.